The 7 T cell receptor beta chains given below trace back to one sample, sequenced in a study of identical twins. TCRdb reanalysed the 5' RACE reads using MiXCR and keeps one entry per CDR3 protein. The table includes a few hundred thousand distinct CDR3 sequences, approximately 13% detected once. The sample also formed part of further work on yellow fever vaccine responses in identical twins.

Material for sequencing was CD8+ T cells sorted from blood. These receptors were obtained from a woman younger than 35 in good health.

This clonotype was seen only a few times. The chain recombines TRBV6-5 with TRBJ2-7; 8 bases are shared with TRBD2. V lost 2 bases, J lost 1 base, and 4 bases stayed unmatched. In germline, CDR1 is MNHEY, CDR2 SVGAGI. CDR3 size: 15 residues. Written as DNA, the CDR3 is TGTGCCAGCAGTTACGGGGCTAGCGGGTCCTACGAGCAGTACTTC. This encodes CASSYGASGSYEQYF.

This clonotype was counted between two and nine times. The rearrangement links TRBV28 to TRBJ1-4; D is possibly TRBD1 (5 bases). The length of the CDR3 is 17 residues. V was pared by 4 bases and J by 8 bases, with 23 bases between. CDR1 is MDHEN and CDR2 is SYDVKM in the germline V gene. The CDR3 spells CASSSLGTTGPNEKLFF. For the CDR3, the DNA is TGTGCCAGCAGTTCACTCGGGACCACCGGGCCCAACGAAAAACTGTTTTTT.

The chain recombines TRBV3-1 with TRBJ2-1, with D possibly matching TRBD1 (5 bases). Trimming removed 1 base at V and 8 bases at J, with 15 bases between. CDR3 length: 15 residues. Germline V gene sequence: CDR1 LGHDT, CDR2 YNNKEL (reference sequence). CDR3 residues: CASSQGPLFRDEQFF. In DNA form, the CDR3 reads TGTGCCAGCAGCCAAGGGCCTTTGTTCAGGGATGAGCAGTTCTTC.

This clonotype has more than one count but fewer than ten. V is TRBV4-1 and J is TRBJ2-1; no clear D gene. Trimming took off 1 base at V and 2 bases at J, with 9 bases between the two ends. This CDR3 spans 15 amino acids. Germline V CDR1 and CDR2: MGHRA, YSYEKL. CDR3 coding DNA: TGCGCCAGCAGCCAAGTCCCCCAACCCTACAATGAGCAGTTCTTC. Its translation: CASSQVPQPYNEQFF.

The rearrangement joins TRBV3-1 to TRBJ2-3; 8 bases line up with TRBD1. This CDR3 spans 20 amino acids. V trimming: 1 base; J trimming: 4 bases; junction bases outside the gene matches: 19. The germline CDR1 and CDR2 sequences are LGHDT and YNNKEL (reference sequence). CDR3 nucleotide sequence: TGTGCCAGCAGCCAAGCCCCCCCTTTTTCAGGGGGCGTACCACCAGATACGCAGTATTTT. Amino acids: CASSQAPPFSGGVPPDTQYF.

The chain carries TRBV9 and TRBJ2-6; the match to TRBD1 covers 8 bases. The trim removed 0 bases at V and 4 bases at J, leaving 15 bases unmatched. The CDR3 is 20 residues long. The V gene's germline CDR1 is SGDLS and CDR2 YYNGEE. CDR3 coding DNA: TGTGCCAGCAGCGTAGACCGGACAGGGATAACGGGTGCAGGGGCCAACGTCCTGACTTTC. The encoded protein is CASSVDRTGITGAGANVLTF.

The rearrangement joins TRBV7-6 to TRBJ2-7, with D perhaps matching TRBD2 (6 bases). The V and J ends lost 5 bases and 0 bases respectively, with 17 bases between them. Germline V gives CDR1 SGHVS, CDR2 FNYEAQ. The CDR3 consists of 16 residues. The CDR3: CASSPLMGEVSYEQYF. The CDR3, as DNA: TGTGCCAGCAGCCCCCTCATGGGGGAGGTCTCCTACGAGCAGTACTTC. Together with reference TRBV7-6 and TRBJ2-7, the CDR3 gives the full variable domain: GAGVSQSPRYKVTKRGQDVALRCDPISGHVSLYWYRQALGQGPEFLTYFNYEAQQDKSGLPNDRFSAERPEGSISTLTIQRTEQRDSAMYRCASSPLMGEVSYEQYFGPGTRLTVT.